Shown below are 16 T cell receptor beta chains from a single sample sequenced in a study of T cells in Graves' hyperthyroidism and ophthalmopathy. What was amplified from RNA transcripts were TCR beta CDR3 regions. The HTBI primer set served for first-round RT-PCR of the TCR CDR3. One entry per CDR3 protein, called by TCRdb with MiXCR from the multiplex PCR reads. This sample carries 400,000 or so distinct CDR3 sequences, roughly 15% of them seen once, and the ten largest clones take less than 20%. What was sequenced was blood. The receptors stem from a woman in her thirties with Graves' ophthalmopathy.

This clonotype has a count of ten or more. The chain is built from TRBV6-5 and TRBJ2-1, with 9 bases lining up with TRBD2. The V gene end was trimmed by 0 bases and the J gene end by 3 bases; junction bases not matched to a gene: 6. The CDR3 is made up of 17 amino acids. Germline CDR1 is MNHEY and CDR2 is SVGAGI. The CDR3 region is CASSYSVPSGVYNEQFF. The CDR3, as DNA: TGTGCCAGCAGTTACTCGGTTCCTAGCGGGGTCTACAATGAGCAGTTCTTC.

This chain links TRBV12-3 or TRBV12-4 with TRBJ2-2; D could derive from TRBD1 or TRBD2 (5 bases each). Trimming left V 2 bases short and J 1 base short, with 11 bases between. The CDR3 is 16 amino acids. The CDR3 is CASSLWGGWNTGELFF. As DNA, the CDR3 is TGTGCCAGCAGTTTATGGGGCGGGTGGAACACCGGGGAGCTGTTTTTT.

This clonotype came up many times. This chain connects TRBV13 to TRBJ1-1, with D hard to call. The germline gives CDR1 PRHDT, CDR2 FYEKMQ (reference sequence). The CDR3 totals 15 residues. The V end lost 2 bases, the J end lost 7 bases, and 17 bases lay between the germline ends. The CDR3 loop is CASSLSGEGFGEAFF. In DNA form, the CDR3 reads TGTGCCAGCAGCTTAAGTGGAGAGGGTTTCGGTGAAGCTTTCTTT.

This clonotype showed up just a few times. A read error is possible here, since a much larger clone lies one base away. This chain joins TRBV11-2 and TRBJ2-4; D unclear. CDR1 is SGHAT, CDR2 FQNNGV, per germline. CDR3 length: 15 residues. V was pared by 3 bases and J by 6 bases, with 15 bases between. This CDR3 reads CASSFTLPESNIQYF. The CDR3 DNA reads TGTGCCAGCAGCTTTACACTACCCGAATCAAACATTCAGTACTTC.

The sample holds a few counts of this clonotype. The chain carries TRBV7-9 and TRBJ1-1; 7 nucleotides line up with TRBD1. CDR1 and CDR2 from the germline V gene are SEHNR and FQNEAQ (reference sequence). The CDR3 runs 15 residues. Trimming cost V 5 bases and J 6 bases; bases outside gene matches: 12. The CDR3 region is CASSPQGGGASEAFF. The CDR3 nucleotides read TGTGCCAGCAGCCCCCAGGGGGGGGGTGCTTCTGAAGCTTTCTTT.

At least ten counts were recorded for this clonotype. J is TRBJ1-5 and V is TRBV7-8, with 7 positions matching TRBD1. This CDR3 has 14 amino acids. J lost 6 bases, V lost 4 bases, and 6 bases had no gene match. Per the germline V gene, CDR1 is SGHVS and CDR2 is FQNEAQ. The CDR3 DNA is TGTGCCAGCAGCTACCAGGGGGGTAGTCAGCCCCAGCATTTT. It is translated as CASSYQGGSQPQHF.

This clonotype was counted only a few times. This chain links TRBV15 with TRBJ1-1; weak D call: TRBD1 (5 bases). This CDR3 is 15 amino acids long. V lost 0 bases and J lost 1, with 9 bases in between. CDR1 is LNHNV, CDR2 YYDKDF, per germline (reference sequence). Here the CDR3 DNA reads TGTGCCACCAGCAGAGATGGGGGGACGAACACTGAAGCTTTCTTT. Protein sequence: CATSRDGGTNTEAFF.

This chain's CDR3 is CASSRSTGDSGNTIYF. The CDR3, as DNA: TGTGCCAGCAGCCGTTCGACGGGCGACTCTGGAAACACCATATATTTT. The J gene is TRBJ1-3, the V gene TRBV6-1; no reliable D call. With 6 bases removed from V and 0 bases from J, the gap between germline ends came to 15 bases. There are 16 residues in the CDR3. Germline V CDR1 and CDR2: MNHNS, SASEGT.

This clonotype came up many times. V and J are TRBV15 and TRBJ1-6; 9 bases agree with TRBD1. The V gene's germline CDR1 is LNHNV and CDR2 YYDKDF (reference sequence). With 1 base clipped from V and 9 bases from J, the junction kept 7 bases outside the gene matches. This CDR3 is 16 amino acids long. The CDR3 region has the DNA TGTGCCACCAGCAGAGCCCCGGGACAGGGTCGTTCACCCCTCCACTTT. It encodes CATSRAPGQGRSPLHF.

This clonotype was seen many times. This chain connects TRBV15 to TRBJ2-3; no clear D. Germline values: CDR1 LNHNV, CDR2 YYDKDF (reference sequence). The CDR3 extends over 17 amino acids. V gave up 0 bases and J gave up 0 bases, with 13 bases separating them. This chain's CDR3 is CATSRDLRPPSTDTQYF. CDR3 coding DNA: TGTGCCACCAGCAGAGACCTTAGGCCACCTAGCACAGATACGCAGTATTTT.

This clonotype was seen at least ten times. The chain joins TRBV7-9 to TRBJ1-2, with D tentatively TRBD1 (6 bases). Germline CDR1 is SEHNR and CDR2 is FQNEAQ (reference sequence). The V end lost 5 bases, the J end lost 1 base, and 17 bases lay between the germline ends. The CDR3 is made up of 16 amino acids. This chain's CDR3 is CASSPRTALVNYGYTF. The CDR3 DNA follows: TGTGCCAGCAGCCCTCGGACAGCCCTCGTTAACTATGGCTACACCTTC.

This clonotype was recorded a few times. The chain employs TRBV12-5 and TRBJ2-7; D remains unclear. Trimming left V 0 bases short and J 3 bases short, with 15 bases between. Germline-derived CDR1 and CDR2 are LGHNT and FRNRAP. This CDR3 region has 16 residues. The chain's CDR3 is CASGLVILGQDYEQYF. The DNA for the CDR3 is TGTGCTAGTGGTTTGGTAATCCTCGGGCAGGACTACGAGCAGTACTTC.

This clonotype was detected many times. The rearrangement joins TRBV4-2 to TRBJ2-7; TRBD2 matches 11 bases. V was pared by 0 bases and J by 1 base, with 2 bases of the junction left unmatched. Germline CDR1 and CDR2: LGHNA and YNFKEQ. This CDR3 is 16 amino acids long. The CDR3 DNA reads TGTGCCAGCAGCCAAGATCCTAGCGGGGGGTCCTACGAGCAGTACTTC. Its translation: CASSQDPSGGSYEQYF.

This clonotype has ten or more counts. This rearrangement joins TRBV28 to TRBJ1-6, with TRBD1 identical over 7 bases. This CDR3 contains 15 residues. V shed 5 bases and J 2 bases; nucleotides not matched to a gene: 3. In germline, CDR1 is MDHEN, CDR2 SYDVKM. The CDR3, as DNA: TGTGCCAGCAGTACCCAGGGGGCCTATAATTCACCCCTCCACTTT. Residues: CASSTQGAYNSPLHF.

This clonotype was detected ten times or more. This rearrangement joins TRBV29-1 to TRBJ1-1; possibly TRBD1 for D (5 bases). This CDR3 comprises 13 residues. Trimming shortened V by 4 bases and J by 4 bases, and 13 bases separated the two germline ends. The germline V gene encodes CDR1 SQVTM and CDR2 ANQGSEA. CDR3 nucleotide sequence: TGCAGCGTTGCTAGGGGCTTTGGCACTGAAGCTTTCTTT. Protein sequence: CSVARGFGTEAFF.

Ten or more counts support this clonotype. This sequence joins TRBV5-1 and TRBJ2-3, with TRBD2 matching over 10 bases. This CDR3 is built from 16 residues. The trim removed 0 bases at V and 6 bases at J, leaving 7 bases unmatched. The germline gives CDR1 SGHRS, CDR2 YFSETQ. The chain's CDR3 is CASSLGSGGPGDTQYF. The CDR3 region has the DNA TGCGCCAGCAGCTTGGGTAGCGGGGGGCCGGGGGATACGCAGTATTTT.